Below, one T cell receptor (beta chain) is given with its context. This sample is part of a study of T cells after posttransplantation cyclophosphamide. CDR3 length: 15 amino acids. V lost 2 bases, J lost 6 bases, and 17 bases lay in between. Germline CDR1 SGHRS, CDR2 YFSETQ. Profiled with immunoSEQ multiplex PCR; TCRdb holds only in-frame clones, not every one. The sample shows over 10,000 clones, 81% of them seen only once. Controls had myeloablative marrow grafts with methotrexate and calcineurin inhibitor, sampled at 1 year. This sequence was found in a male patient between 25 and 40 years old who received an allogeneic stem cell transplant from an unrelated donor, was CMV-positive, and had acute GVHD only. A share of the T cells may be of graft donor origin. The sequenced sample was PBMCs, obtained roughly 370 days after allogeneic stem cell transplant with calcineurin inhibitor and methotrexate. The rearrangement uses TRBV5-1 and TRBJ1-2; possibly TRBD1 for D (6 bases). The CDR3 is CASSFRSYREDGYTF. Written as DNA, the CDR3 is TGCGCCAGCAGCTTTAGGTCTTACAGGGAAGATGGCTACACCTTC. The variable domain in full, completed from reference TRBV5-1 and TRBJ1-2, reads KAGVTQTPRYLIKTRGQQVTLSCSPISGHRSVSWYQQTPGQGLQFLFEYFSETQRNKGNFPGRFSGRQFSNSRSEMNVSTLELGDSALYLCASSFRSYREDGYTFGSGTRLTVV.